The rows below give T cell receptor beta chains drawn from one sample of a study of graft-versus-host responses after intestinal transplantation. For these TCRs, the target antigens are not known. Profiled with immunoSEQ multiplex PCR; TCRdb holds only in-frame clones, not every one. The table records more than 95,000 clones, roughly 87% of them present only once. The source material was unstimulated CD4+ T cells sorted from spleen or lymph node cells, sampled before intestinal transplant. The receptors here all came from a human donor who received an intestinal transplant. The CDR3 runs from the conserved cysteine through the conserved F or W. The order of the fields is clone size, J gene, V gene, D gene, CDR3 DNA, CDR3 protein. D genes are given only for firm matches. Expanded clones are given a class, and other clones once, few, many or no size at all.

>NA|TRBJ2-5|TRBV7-2|TRBD2
TGTGCCAGCAGCTCCGTTGGGACTAGCGGGGGGGCAAGAGAGACCCAGTACTTC
CASSSVGTSGGARETQYF
>NA|TRBJ2-1|TRBV10-1|NA
TGCGCCAGCAGTGAGTGGAACAATGAGCAGTTCTTC
CASSEWNNEQFF
>few|TRBJ2-7|TRBV6-1|TRBD1
TGTGCCAGCGACAGGGGGCCTCGAGGGTACGAGCAGTACTTC
CASDRGPRGYEQYF
>NA|TRBJ1-1|TRBV29-1|NA
TGCAGCGTTGAACAACAGCTGAGCACTGAAGCTTTCTTT
CSVEQQLSTEAFF
>NA|TRBJ2-7|TRBV5-1|TRBD2
TGCGCCAGCAGTCTCTCTAGCGGGGGACCCTACGAGCAGTACTTC
CASSLSSGGPYEQYF
>once|TRBJ1-2|TRBV18|NA
TGTGCCAGCTCACCATTACAGGGTCCAAGCTATGACTATGGCTACACCTTC
CASSPLQGPSYDYGYTF
>NA|TRBJ2-5|TRBV10-3|TRBD2
TGTGCCATCAGTGCCGGCCTAGCGGGAGTGGAGCAGTACTTC
CAISAGLAGVEQYF
>NA|TRBJ2-1|TRBV7-9|NA
TGTGCCAGCAGCCAAGATCCCTCGGTGGCTAGCCGGGGCAATGAGCAGTTCTTC
CASSQDPSVASRGNEQFF
>NA|TRBJ2-7|TRBV5-1|NA
TGCGCCAGCAGCTTGGCGACAGGAGGCTCCTACGAGCAGTACTTC
CASSLATGGSYEQYF
>NA|TRBJ2-3|TRBV19|NA
TGTGCCAGTAGTAGTCAGGTTGTCACAGATACGCAGTATTTT
CASSSQVVTDTQYF
>once|TRBJ1-2|TRBV7-3|NA
TGTGCCAGCAGCCCTAGTGGCACGACTAACTATGGCTACACCTTC
CASSPSGTTNYGYTF
>NA|TRBJ1-1|TRBV30|NA
TGTGCCTGGAGTGTACAGGGGAACACTGAAGCTTTCTTT
CAWSVQGNTEAFF
>NA|TRBJ2-7|TRBV6-1|TRBD2
TGTGCCATCAAAAAACCTAGCGGGCAGTACTTC
CAIKKPSGQYF
>NA|TRBJ2-7|TRBV2|NA
TGTGCCAGCAGTACGGGCAGCCGGACCTACGAGCAGTACTTC
CASSTGSRTYEQYF
>NA|TRBJ2-7|TRBV2|NA
TGTGCCAGCGCCCGGGACACCGACTACGAGCAGTACTTC
CASARDTDYEQYF